The TCR beta chain described here comes from a study of somatic mutations in cytotoxic T cells in rheumatoid arthritis. In the study overall: Flow sorting yielded some V beta antibody-stained T-cell populations at nearly 100% purity, among them V beta1+ cells sequenced for TCRB.

Points on this clone: Its target is not known.

This CDR3 has 12 residues. Magnetic beads with positive selection isolated CD4+ and CD8+ fractions, whose purity was verified by flow cytometry. Sequenced by immunoSEQ multiplex PCR; TCRdb stores in-frame clones only, minus some. The sample yields under 20,000 clones, more than 80% seen once. Study conclusions and caveats: Among rheumatoid arthritis patients and age-matched healthy controls, CD8+ T-cell clonality was not significantly different. Greater age accompanied higher CD8+ clonality in rheumatoid arthritis patients, a pattern that was absent in healthy controls.

Source material: CD8+ T cells sorted from blood. This TCR derives from an adult with rheumatoid arthritis. The genes are TRBV21-1 and TRBJ1-2. TRBV21-1 is a documented pseudogene. As DNA, the CDR3 is TGTACCAGCAGCATTCCTCACTATGGCTACACCTTC. This sequence encodes CTSSIPHYGYTF.